Sequencing of this T cell receptor (beta chain) was carried out in a study of blood T cell repertoires in COVID-19. Overall study: Whether acute or convalescent, the COVID-19 samples came from the United States, Italy and Spain. Sources were T cells, B-cell-depleted T cells, or PBMCs; the material itself was cDNA or gDNA.

The V segment lost 6 bases and the J segment 1 base; nucleotides outside the gene matches: 8. The CDR3 is made up of 16 amino acids. Germline V CDR1 and CDR2: MNHEY, SVGEGT. Per the original methods: Amplification of reference gene primers provided the estimated nucleated cell counts. Libraries were prepared by immunoSEQ multiplex PCR; TCRdb keeps only in-frame clonotypes and omits some of them. D and trimming were read from the DNA, whereas the V and J calls and clone size are those reported in that table. The table lists about 190,000 clones, about 89% of them singletons. This sequence joins TRBV6-2 or TRBV6-3 and TRBJ1-5, with 8 bases fitting TRBD1. Sequenced material: peripheral blood. The receptor comes from a man aged 35 to 55 with acute or convalescent COVID-19. The CDR3 sequence is CASSRNRGASNQPQHF. As DNA, the CDR3 is TGTGCCAGCAGCCGAAACAGGGGGGCGAGCAATCAGCCCCAGCATTTT.